A selection of T cell receptor beta chains follows, all from one sample in a study of circulating tumor DNA in untreated peripheral T-cell lymphoma. Generated by immunoSEQ multiplex PCR, the TCRdb table keeps only in-frame clones and is missing some. In the table there are some 2,200 clones, 65% to 75% of which are singletons. Sequenced sample: tumor tissue. Receptor source: a human donor with peripheral T-cell lymphoma. The CDR3 runs from the conserved cysteine through the conserved F or W. The order of the fields is D gene, clone size, V gene, J gene, CDR3 protein, CDR3 DNA. The D gene is left open where the match is weak. Rows give clone size only sometimes, using once, few, many, or a class for an expanded clone.

TRBD1	-	TRBV19	TRBJ2-2	CASSKQGTGGELFF	TGTGCCAGTAGTAAACAGGGGACGGGCGGGGAGCTGTTTTTT
-	-	TRBV10-2	TRBJ1-6	CASHRTVNSPLHF	TGCGCCAGCCACCGGACGGTGAATTCACCCCTCCACTTT
-	-	TRBV5-1	TRBJ2-7	CASSLTGVVYEQYF	TGCGCCAGCAGCTTGACAGGAGTGGTTTACGAGCAGTACTTC
-	-	TRBV19	TRBJ2-3	CASSIIWAAADTQYF	TGTGCCAGTAGTATAATATGGGCAGCGGCAGATACGCAGTATTTT
TRBD1	-	TRBV5-1	TRBJ2-3	CASSSQGAVVPNTQYF	TGCGCCAGCTCCTCACAGGGGGCGGTGGTTCCCAATACGCAGTATTTT
TRBD1	few	TRBV6-7	TRBJ1-1	CASGQGYEAFF	TGTGCCAGCGGACAGGGATATGAAGCTTTCTTT
-	few	TRBV19	TRBJ1-1	CASSFPNTKAFF	TGTGCCAGTAGTTTTCCGAACACTAAAGCTTTCTTT
-	-	TRBV6-8	TRBJ2-1	CASSYSINNEQFF	TGTGCCAGTAGTTACTCAATTAACAATGAGCAGTTCTTC
-	-	TRBV12-5	TRBJ2-1	CASTGSSYNEQFF	TGTGCCAGCACTGGGAGCTCCTACAATGAGCAGTTCTTC
TRBD1	-	TRBV2	TRBJ2-3	CASSEQQGAWTDTQYF	TGTGCCAGCAGTGAACAACAGGGGGCTTGGACAGATACGCAGTATTTT
-	medium-sized	TRBV19	TRBJ1-2	CASSPGQLASYGYTF	TGTGCCAGTAGTCCTGGACAGCTTGCTTCCTATGGCTACACCTTC
-	once	TRBV12-5	TRBJ1-1	CASTYGSEAFF	TGTGCCAGCACCTACGGGTCTGAAGCTTTCTTT
-	few	TRBV19	TRBJ1-1	CASSIVSWANTEAFF	TGTGCCAGTAGTATAGTATCATGGGCGAACACTGAAGCTTTCTTT
-	-	TRBV5-1	TRBJ2-1	CASSLSPTSFNEQFF	TGCGCCAGCAGCTTGTCACCAACTAGTTTTAATGAGCAGTTCTTC
-	-	TRBV23-1	TRBJ2-7	CASSPGSGLEQYF	TGCGCCAGCAGCCCCGGGTCGGGGCTCGAGCAGTACTTC
TRBD1	few	TRBV5-1	TRBJ2-3	CASSSTGGMEDTQYF	TGCGCCAGCAGCTCAACAGGGGGGATGGAAGATACGCAGTATTTT
TRBD2	-	TRBV9	TRBJ2-5	CASSVGAGELKTQYF	TGTGCCAGCAGCGTGGGAGCGGGAGAGTTGAAGACCCAGTACTTC
-	once	TRBV14	TRBJ2-5	CASSQTFQETQYF	TGTGCCAGCAGCCAAACCTTCCAAGAGACCCAGTACTTC
-	-	TRBV19	TRBJ1-5	CASRWDIEQPQHF	TGTGCCAGTAGGTGGGACATTGAACAGCCCCAGCATTTT
-	once	TRBV11-3	TRBJ1-2	CASSEASTANYGYTF	TGTGCCAGCAGCGAAGCTTCGACAGCTAACTATGGCTACACCTTC
-	-	TRBV30	TRBJ2-7	CAWSPGQYEQYF	TGTGCCTGGAGCCCTGGACAGTACGAGCAGTACTTC
TRBD2	-	TRBV7-1	TRBJ2-5	CASSFGLAEQETQYF	TGTGCCAGCAGCTTTGGACTAGCGGAACAAGAGACCCAGTACTTC
-	-	TRBV6-8	TRBJ2-2	CASRPIGNTGELFF	TGTGCCAGCAGGCCAATTGGGAACACCGGGGAGCTGTTTTTT
-	-	TRBV30	TRBJ1-3	CAWKEGVTIYF	TGTGCCTGGAAAGAAGGCGTCACCATATATTTT
-	-	TRBV6-7	TRBJ1-4	CASSAVGSVEKLFF	TGTGCCAGCAGCGCCGTTGGTAGTGTTGAAAAACTGTTTTTT
-	-	TRBV30	TRBJ1-5	CAWSPFQDSSNQPQHF	TGTGCCTGGAGTCCATTTCAGGATTCTAGCAATCAGCCCCAGCATTTT
-	medium-sized	TRBV19	TRBJ2-7	CASSNAGEQYF	TGTGCCAGTAGTAACGCCGGCGAGCAGTACTTC
-	-	TRBV5-1	TRBJ2-7	CASSSEPLSYEQYF	TGCGCCAGCAGCTCCGAGCCCCTCTCCTACGAGCAGTACTTC
TRBD1	-	TRBV19	TRBJ1-5	CASSDRGLINQPQHF	TGTGCCAGTAGTGACAGGGGGCTAATCAATCAGCCCCAGCATTTT